This T cell receptor beta chain was captured by sequencing in a study of T cells in Graves' hyperthyroidism and ophthalmopathy. Points from the study as a whole: In validation, the model predicted ophthalmopathy. These predictions came a median roughly 7.1 months before onset. Most clonotypes expanded in the thyroid (above 0.001) were also present in blood.

This clonotype has ten or more counts. Its antigen is unidentified. Patients aged 18 to 65 with hyperthyroidism were newly diagnosed, with duration under 2 months. It was RNA transcripts that yielded the amplified TCR beta CDR3 regions. First-round RT-PCR with HTBI primers amplified the TCR CDR3 region. TCRdb reprocessed the multiplex PCR reads via MiXCR and lists one record per CDR3 protein. Of under 700,000 distinct CDR3 sequences listed, approximately 44% are singletons. Source material: peripheral blood or thyroid tissue (not recorded which). This clonotype was sampled from a woman under 30 with Graves' hyperthyroidism.

The CDR3 spells CSVKAPGEYGYTF. CDR3 in DNA: TGCAGCGTTAAGGCCCCAGGGGAGTATGGCTACACCTTC. V is TRBV29-1 and J is TRBJ1-2; D is possibly TRBD1 (6 bases). Trimming removed 5 bases at V and 5 bases at J, with 15 bases between. Germline-derived CDR1 and CDR2 are SQVTM and ANQGSEA. The CDR3 spans 13 residues.